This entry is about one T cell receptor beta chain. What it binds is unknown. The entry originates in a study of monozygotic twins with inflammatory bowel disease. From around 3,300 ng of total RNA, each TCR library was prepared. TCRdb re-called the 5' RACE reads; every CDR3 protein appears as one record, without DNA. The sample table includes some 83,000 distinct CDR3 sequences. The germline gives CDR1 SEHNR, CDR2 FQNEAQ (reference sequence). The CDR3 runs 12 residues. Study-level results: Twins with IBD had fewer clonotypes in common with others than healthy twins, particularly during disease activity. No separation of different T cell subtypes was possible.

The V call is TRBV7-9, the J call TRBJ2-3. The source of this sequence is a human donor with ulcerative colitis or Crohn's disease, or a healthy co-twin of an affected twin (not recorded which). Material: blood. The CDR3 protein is CASSLSRHTQYF.